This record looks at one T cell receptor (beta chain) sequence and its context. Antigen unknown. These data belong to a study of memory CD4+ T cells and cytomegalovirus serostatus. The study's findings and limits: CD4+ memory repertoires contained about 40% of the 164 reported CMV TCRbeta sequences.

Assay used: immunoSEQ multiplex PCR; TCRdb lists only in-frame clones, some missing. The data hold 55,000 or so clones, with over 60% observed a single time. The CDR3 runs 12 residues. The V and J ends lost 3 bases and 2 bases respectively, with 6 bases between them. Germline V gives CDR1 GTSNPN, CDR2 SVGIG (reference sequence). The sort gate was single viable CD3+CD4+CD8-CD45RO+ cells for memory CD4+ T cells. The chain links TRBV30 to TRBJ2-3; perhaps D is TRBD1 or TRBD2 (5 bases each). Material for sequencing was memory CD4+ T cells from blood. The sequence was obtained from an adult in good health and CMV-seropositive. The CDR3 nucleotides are TGTGCCTGGAGGGGGGTCACAGATACGCAGTATTTT. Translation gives CAWRGVTDTQYF.